What follows is one TCR beta chain and its context. The CDR3 spans 12 residues. Deletions cut 6 bases from V and 2 bases from J, with 8 bases between. The data were taken from a study of blood T cell repertoires in COVID-19. Generated by immunoSEQ multiplex PCR, the TCRdb table keeps only in-frame clones and is missing some. The table records approximately 110,000 clones, roughly four fifths of them present only once. The chain employs TRBV12-3 or TRBV12-4 and TRBJ2-7, with D perhaps matching TRBD2 (5 bases). The source of this sequence is a man between 65 and 85 years old with active or convalescent COVID-19. Input material: peripheral blood. CDR3 DNA: TGTGCCAGCAGGACTATCCCCTACGAGCAGTACTTC. Translating gives CASRTIPYEQYF.